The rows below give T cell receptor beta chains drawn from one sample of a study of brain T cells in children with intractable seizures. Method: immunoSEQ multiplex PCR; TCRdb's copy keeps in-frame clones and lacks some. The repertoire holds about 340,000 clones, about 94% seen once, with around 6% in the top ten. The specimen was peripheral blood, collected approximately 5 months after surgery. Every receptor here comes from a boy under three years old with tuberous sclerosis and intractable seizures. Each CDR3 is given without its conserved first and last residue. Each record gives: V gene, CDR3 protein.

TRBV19 ARPAVGAF
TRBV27 ASSEGQGPNYGYT
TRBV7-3 ASSPDRWGQAIQY
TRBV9 ASSVAGSASYGYT
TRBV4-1 ASSQVGIVGGGKDTQY
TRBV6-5 ASRPSTGFGYT
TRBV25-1 ASSDPGQGSYEQY
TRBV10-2 ASTLGGSSYEQY
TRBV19 ASKGLAGGLEQY
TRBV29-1 SVEMTVKGPHSYEQY
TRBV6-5 ASSYSLGQGSYEQY
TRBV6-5 ASSHRHHSNYGYT
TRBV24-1 ATSGTSGSTPDTQY
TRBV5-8 ASVWGRVMSGELF
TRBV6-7 ASSPLGAPVNQPQH
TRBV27 ASSSRYTTIYEQY
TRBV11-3 ASSLVGLAF
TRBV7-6 ASSRGGVDTEAF
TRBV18 ASSPSSPDGYGYT
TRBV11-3 ASSLDKSRFNQPQH
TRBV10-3 AISLFRDRLNTEAF
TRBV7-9 ASSLASGANVLT